This TCR beta chain originates from a study of vaccination effects on CD4 cells after COVID-19 (dated by TCRdb to between 2022 and 2023). Notes on the research overall: To identify antigen-specific CD4+ T cell clonotypes by their expansion, the ViraFEST assay first stimulated PBMC with viral peptide pools and then applied TCR sequencing. Participants received two doses of either the BNT162b2 or the mRNA-1273 mRNA SARS-CoV-2 vaccine. Roughly 2.1 million PBMC per well were cultured in IMDM with around 5% human AB serum, 10 IU/ml IL-2 and gentamicin, plus 10 ug/ml peptides. The study compared SARS-CoV-2 spike-specific CD4+ TCR repertoires before and after mRNA vaccination in COVID-19 convalescent patients and infection-naive vaccine recipients. The full study included around nine COVID-19 convalescent patients and several SARS-CoV-2-naive healthy vaccine recipients. Cultures from other donors in the study were sequenced with the Oncomine TCR Beta short-read assay on an Illumina iSeq 100. Pre-vaccine samples were drawn from a couple of convalescent patients 16 days and one week before the first dose, at 142 and 148 days after COVID-19 diagnosis. The study at large found these results: Both infection-induced and vaccine-induced clones contracted markedly at late post-vaccination timepoints, which is consistent with waning T cell responses. Limitations of the study were the small number of convalescent patients and the absence of early post-infection timepoints. In convalescent patients, the post-vaccine spike-reactive repertoire was composed mainly of new vaccine-induced clones that were largely distinct from infection-induced clones.

V loses 4 bases at its end and J loses 5 bases; junction bases beyond the gene matches: 3. Looking up the germline V gene yields CDR1 SGHDT and CDR2 YYEEEE. Including cysteine and phenylalanine, the CDR3 has 14 amino acids. Only the CDR3 DNA stays, 42 bases, in frame from base 1. Receptor amplification or capture employed the immunoSEQ multiplex PCR assay. DNA from the cultured, isolated CD4+ T cells was subjected to TCR beta CDR3 sequencing. The source study handled its data this way. The analysis removed non-productive TCR sequences, trimmed reads to the CDR3 region, and retained only CDR3s that were 7 or more amino acids long. Antigen-specific clonotypes were identified using the MANAFEST web app by comparison of expansion in peptide wells against reference cultures. To be called positive, a clone needed expansion at FDR<0.05 compared with the reference and with all other wells, an odds ratio greater than 5, and a frequency greater than 0.1% in two replicate wells. A clonotype was called cross-reactive if it was significantly expanded both in SARS-CoV-2 spike wells and in at least one common cold coronavirus spike condition. CDR3 similarity was assessed by Levenshtein distance with the stringdist R package, and unrooted trees were built with ape in R 3.6.1. As stored in TCRdb, this immuneACCESS dataset retains in-frame rearrangements with V and J assigned. A fraction of the clones does not appear; measured against another copy, unresolved V genes explain less than half of the discrepancy, and the remainder lacks a known reason. For V, J and clone size, that table is used; D and trimming come from the DNA. The sample table lists around 50,000 clones, 76% of them with a count of one. The ten largest clones capture approximately 10% of the sample.

Regarding this clone: Its antigen specificity is not known. No clone much larger than this one lies a single base away; base qualities are absent.

After less than 13 days of culture, CD4+ T cells were isolated with the EasySep CD4+ T cell isolation kit. PCR-confirmed SARS-CoV-2 infection had occurred in convalescent patients between March and December 2020, before the Alpha, Beta and Delta variants emerged in the United States. On days 3 and 7, half of the culture medium was replaced with fresh IL-2-containing medium. Unless noted otherwise, every peptide stimulation condition was cultured in triplicate wells. PBMC were separated from whole blood using Ficoll-Paque Plus gradient centrifugation and were then either cryopreserved at -140C or used fresh. The QIAamp micro DNA kit was used to extract genomic DNA from the cultured CD4+ T cells.

The chain is made from TRBV5-6 and TRBJ2-3; TRBD2 fits 11 bases in the junction. This TCR derives from a human donor who had a prior SARS-CoV-2 infection. The sequenced sample was CD4+ T cells from PBMCs cultured without peptide, obtained before COVID-19 vaccination. The CDR3 region has the sequence CASSIGLAGDTQYF. Read as DNA, the sequence is TGTGCCAGCAGCATCGGACTAGCGGGAGATACGCAGTATTTT.